Below, one T cell receptor beta chain is given with its context. The target of this receptor is not known. Base qualities are not recorded, but no much larger clone differs from it by a single base. Genomic DNA was extracted from sorted cells for sequencing of the TCRbeta CDR3 region. The immunoSEQ Assay was used for sequencing of TCRbeta CDR3 regions. TCRdb took this table from immuneACCESS and kept in-frame rearrangements with V and J called. Such tables lack part of the clones; where checked against another copy, unresolved V genes explain under half of the gap, and the rest is unexplained. Across this sample there are tens of thousands of clones, with roughly 87% seen only once. The ten largest account for 8.5% to 14% of the sample. The sample is drawn from a study of OX40 agonist ivuxolimab in advanced cancers. In terms of the full investigation: Ivuxolimab, which targeted the costimulatory receptor OX40 (CD134), was an agonistic, fully human IgG2 monoclonal antibody. In the dose-escalation cohort, roughly 82% of patients were male, and the mean age was 60 years with a range of about 23 to 79. Peripheral TCRbeta sequencing aimed to test whether ivuxolimab altered TCR sequence diversity and caused clonal T-cell expansion. Partial responses occurred in three dose-escalation patients, of whom one had hepatocellular carcinoma and two had cutaneous melanoma. Among the approximately 50 dose-escalation patients, about 20 had hepatocellular carcinoma, about 15 melanoma, 9 renal cell carcinoma and 9 head and neck cancer. The monotherapy dose-escalation portion (N of about 49 patients) of the phase I ivuxolimab trial is reported in the paper. Patients were allowed to have had prior anti-PD-1, anti-PD-L1 or anti-CTLA-4 therapy, and 40% of the dose-escalation patients had previously received checkpoint inhibitors. Intravenous ivuxolimab was administered to patients every 2 weeks at six dose levels: 0.01, 0.1, 0.3, 1.5, 3 and 10 mg/kg. Overall study results and their limits: At doses of 0.1 to 3.0 mg/kg, clonal expansion of both CD4+ and CD8+ T cells in blood was seen between baseline and week 6. The antigen specificity of the clonally expanded peripheral T cells was not determined. Low levels of normalized T-cell clonal expansion were also seen in some patients who did not respond. In the 0.1-3.0 mg/kg groups, partial responders had among the lowest normalized peripheral clonal expansion, particularly in CD8+ T cells. After ivuxolimab, CD8+ T cells had more expanded clones than CD4+ T cells on average.

According to the germline V gene (reference sequence), CDR1 reads LNHDA and CDR2 reads SQIVND. V is pared back by 1 base and J by 6 bases, with 10 bases lying between the germline termini. From cysteine to phenylalanine, the CDR3 is 13 amino acids long. Just the 39-base CDR3 DNA is kept, in frame starting at base 1. The trial excluded patients who had a history of autoimmune disease or were on systemic immunosuppression. Peripheral blood for TCR sequencing was drawn from every dose cohort at baseline, at cycle 4 day 1 and at cycle 7 day 1. Samples were obtained from an open-label, multicenter, first-in-human phase I dose-escalation trial of ivuxolimab. The trial enrolled adults with locally advanced or metastatic head and neck squamous cell, hepatocellular, melanoma or renal cell carcinoma. Before TCR sequencing, CD4+ and CD8+ T cells were separately sorted from peripheral blood.

The clonotype originates from an adult with an advanced solid tumor such as melanoma, head and neck, liver or kidney cancer. The chain links TRBV19 with TRBJ2-7; the best D guess is TRBD1, with 5 bases matching. The sequenced sample was CD4+ or CD8+ T cells sorted from blood, obtained in a trial of the OX40 agonist ivuxolimab. The bases read TGTGCCAGTAGTATAGCAGGGAATAGCGAGCAGTACTTC. This codes for CASSIAGNSEQYF.